The subject of this entry is one T cell receptor beta chain. The antigen is unknown. This sample was taken from a study of cytomegalovirus exposure and HLA in healthy donors. Study outcomes and limitations: Links to common viral pathogens appeared, in a later analysis, for several of the most significant clusters. For most subjects, TCR beta sequences were reported to predict HLA-A and HLA-B alleles with accuracy. Most of the TCR beta V segments (in an earlier analysis) were productive either about 90% or about 30% of the time. V- and J-gene trimming of TCR beta was linked (in a later analysis) to a missense DCLRE1C variant.

Trimming took 7 bases from V and 3 from J, leaving 14 bases between them. The CDR3 loop spans 14 amino acids. The germline V gene has CDR1 MGHDK and CDR2 SYGVNS. PCR used 60 Vbeta primers and 13 Jbeta primers. Libraries were prepared by immunoSEQ multiplex PCR; TCRdb keeps only in-frame clonotypes and omits some of them. The sample holds around 150,000 clones, more than 65% seen once. Sequencing used PBMCs. The TCR sequence derives from a woman in her forties or fifties in good health and CMV-seronegative. The chain couples TRBV25-1 to TRBJ2-3; D might be TRBD1 (6 bases). The CDR3 protein is CASNTQGYTDTQYF. CDR3 sequence (DNA): TGTGCCAGCAATACTCAGGGGTATACAGATACGCAGTATTTT.